Below, 12 T cell receptor beta chains from the same sample are listed, as sequenced in a study of control samples from healthy donors and cancer patients. TCRdb's copy holds only in-frame clones and misses some; the assay was immunoSEQ multiplex PCR. Found here are just over 150,000 clones, roughly 89% of them singletons; the top ten hold more than 10%. The sequenced sample was blood. These receptors were taken from a man aged 25-45 years in good health.

This chain links TRBV7-9 with TRBJ1-6; the D gene is possibly TRBD1 (5 bases). This CDR3 is 15 amino acids long. Germline V gene data show CDR1 as SEHNR and CDR2 as FQNEAQ (reference sequence). V lost 4 bases and J lost 7, with 14 bases in between. The CDR3 loop reads CASSWGLFPNSPLHF. The DNA for the CDR3 is TGTGCCAGCAGCTGGGGACTCTTCCCCAATTCACCCCTCCACTTT.

The chain uses TRBV7-9 and TRBJ2-3, with 9 bases aligning to TRBD1. The germline gives CDR1 SEHNR, CDR2 FQNEAQ (reference sequence). The CDR3 length is 16 residues. With 3 bases clipped from V and 3 bases from J, the junction kept 7 bases outside the gene matches. The CDR3, as DNA: TGTGCCAGCAGCTTGGGACAGGGCAAAGGAACAGATACGCAGTATTTT. Translated: CASSLGQGKGTDTQYF.

This chain connects TRBV7-9 to TRBJ2-1, with 9 bases matching TRBD1. V shed 0 bases, J shed 7 bases, and the junction held 4 bases outside the gene matches. This CDR3 region has 15 residues. Germline assignment: CDR1 SEHNR and CDR2 FQNEAQ (reference sequence). CDR3 nucleotides: TGTGCCAGCAGCTTAGCCGGGACAGGGTTGAATGAGCAGTTCTTC. Residues: CASSLAGTGLNEQFF.

The chain links TRBV7-9 to TRBJ1-2; weak D call: TRBD1 (5 bases). There are 16 residues in the CDR3. Deletions cut 5 bases from V and 2 bases from J, with 18 bases between. The germline V gene has CDR1 SEHNR and CDR2 FQNEAQ (reference sequence). The CDR3 nucleotides read TGTGCCAGCAGCCGAGCGAGGGCAGGGACGAACTATGGCTACACCTTC. It translates to CASSRARAGTNYGYTF.

The CDR3 region has the DNA TGTGCCAGCAGCTTGGAGGCGGGAGATTGGAAAGATACGCAGTATTTT. Protein sequence: CASSLEAGDWKDTQYF. The V gene is TRBV5-4, the J gene TRBJ2-3, with TRBD2 matching 7 bases. Germline lookup yields CDR1 SGHNT and CDR2 YYREEE (reference sequence). CDR3 length: 16 residues. V trimming: 0 bases; J trimming: 5 bases; junction bases outside the gene matches: 9.

The chain has TRBV2 and TRBJ2-2, with D hard to call. V was pared by 6 bases and J by 2 bases, with 7 bases between. Germline loops: CDR1 SNHLY, CDR2 FYNNEI. The CDR3 has 13 amino acids. Here the CDR3 reads CASRDPNTGELFF. CDR3 nucleotides: TGTGCCAGCAGGGACCCTAACACCGGGGAGCTGTTTTTT.

The chain carries TRBV12-3 or TRBV12-4 and TRBJ1-5; D is unresolved. This CDR3 region has 13 residues. Trimming took 3 bases from V and 4 from J, leaving 7 bases between them. The CDR3 loop reads CASSFGPNQPQHF. In DNA, the CDR3 is TGTGCCAGCAGTTTCGGGCCAAATCAGCCCCAGCATTTT.

CDR3 in amino acids: CASSLSWEGTEAFF. The CDR3 DNA is TGTGCCAGCAGCTTGTCATGGGAGGGCACTGAAGCTTTCTTT. The chain carries TRBV5-8 and TRBJ1-1; unclear D gene. V lost 1 base to trimming and J lost 4 bases, with 11 bases between them. CDR1 is SGHTS, CDR2 YDEGEE, per germline. This CDR3 is 14 amino acids long.

V and J are TRBV9 and TRBJ1-6; D might be TRBD1 (5 bases). This CDR3 has 14 residues. In germline, CDR1 is SGDLS, CDR2 YYNGEE. Trimming pared 4 bases from V and 4 bases from J, leaving 9 bases between. CDR3 nucleotides: TGTGCCAGCAGCAGAGGGGATTATAATTCACCCCTCCACTTT. This translates into CASSRGDYNSPLHF.

This sequence joins TRBV12-3 or TRBV12-4 and TRBJ1-2, with D uncertain. The ends were cut back, 5 bases at V and 3 bases at J, with 7 bases in the middle. This CDR3 comprises 12 residues. Here the CDR3 reads CASSSTDYGYTF. CDR3 nucleotide sequence: TGTGCCAGCAGTAGTACGGACTATGGCTACACCTTC.

The genes are TRBV20-1 and TRBJ2-3, with TRBD1 identical over 8 bases. CDR1 is DFQATT, CDR2 SNEGSKA, per germline (reference sequence). The CDR3 is 13 residues long. Trimming removed 3 bases from V and 4 bases from J; junction bases left unmatched: 3. As DNA, the CDR3 is TGCAGTGCTAGTCTACAGGGGGCAGATACGCAGTATTTT. This codes for CSASLQGADTQYF.

This rearrangement joins TRBV20-1 to TRBJ2-1, with D possibly TRBD2 on 5 matching bases. CDR1 and CDR2 from the germline V gene are DFQATT and SNEGSKA (reference sequence). The length of the CDR3 is 11 residues. Trimming left V 6 bases short and J 7 bases short, with 10 bases between. The DNA for the CDR3 is TGCAGTGCCCTGAGGGTAAATGAGCAGTTCTTC. Translation gives CSALRVNEQFF.